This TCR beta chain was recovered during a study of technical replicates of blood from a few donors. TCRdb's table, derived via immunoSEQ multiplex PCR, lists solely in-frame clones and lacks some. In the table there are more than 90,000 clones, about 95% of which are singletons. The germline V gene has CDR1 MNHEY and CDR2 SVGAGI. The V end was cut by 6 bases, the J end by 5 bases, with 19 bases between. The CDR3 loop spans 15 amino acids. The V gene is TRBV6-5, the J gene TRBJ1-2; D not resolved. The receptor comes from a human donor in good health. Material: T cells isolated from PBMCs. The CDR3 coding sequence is TGTGCCAGCAGCAAAGATCAGGCAGGATGGTATGGCTACACCTTC. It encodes CASSKDQAGWYGYTF.